A single sample gave rise to the 30 T cell receptor beta chains below, sequenced in a study of cytomegalovirus exposure and HLA in healthy donors. PCR used 60 Vbeta primers and 13 Jbeta primers. This table comes from immunoSEQ multiplex PCR, and its TCRdb copy is limited to in-frame clones, with some not included. Here the sample spans some 140,000 clones, 80% being singletons. Sample: PBMCs. The receptors derive from a man younger than 40 in good health and CMV-seronegative.

The chain recombines TRBV6-5 with TRBJ2-7, with TRBD1 matching over 9 bases. V was clipped by 5 bases and J by 2 bases; unmatched bases: 7. Germline V gene data show CDR1 as MNHEY and CDR2 as SVGAGI. The CDR3 runs to 15 residues. CDR3 DNA sequence: TGTGCCAGCAGTAAGGGACAGGGTAGGACCTACGAGCAGTACTTC. Residues: CASSKGQGRTYEQYF.

A single count supports this clone. V usage is TRBV29-1 and J usage is TRBJ2-2; D gene ambiguous. Trimming pared 7 bases from V and 1 base from J, leaving 13 bases between. CDR3 size: 14 residues. Germline V lookup: CDR1 SQVTM, CDR2 ANQGSEA. The DNA for the CDR3 is TGCAGCGCACCCCTGGCTGGGAACACCGGGGAGCTGTTTTTT. Its translation: CSAPLAGNTGELFF.

This chain joins TRBV19 and TRBJ2-1; D is possibly TRBD2 (5 bases). V was cut by 1 base and J by 12 bases, with 13 bases left in between. CDR3 length equals 13 residues. The germline gives CDR1 LNHDA, CDR2 SQIVND (reference sequence). CDR3 loop: CASSIVGAGSQFF. Here the CDR3 DNA reads TGTGCCAGTAGTATAGTGGGCGCGGGCTCGCAGTTCTTC.

The chain employs TRBV7-8 and TRBJ1-5; 7 bases agree with TRBD1. The CDR3 sequence is 14 residues long. V dropped 4 bases and J dropped 4; count of bases not matched to a gene: 4. CDR1 and CDR2 (germline): SGHVS, FQNEAQ. The CDR3 DNA is TGTGCCAGCAGCTGGGCAGGGGGAAATCAGCCCCAGCATTTT. Protein sequence: CASSWAGGNQPQHF.

The gene calls are TRBV28 and TRBJ2-1; 7 positions agree with TRBD2. Germline V gene sequence: CDR1 MDHEN, CDR2 SYDVKM. The ends lost 6 bases at V and 10 bases at J; junction bases unmatched: 6. This CDR3 has 12 residues. In DNA form, the CDR3 reads TGTGCCAGCAGCTTGACTAGCAGGGAGCAGTTCTTC. Protein sequence: CASSLTSREQFF.

This chain joins TRBV7-9 and TRBJ2-3; 16 nucleotides align to TRBD2. The germline gives CDR1 SEHNR, CDR2 FQNEAQ (reference sequence). This CDR3 contains 18 residues. V lost 2 bases and J lost 5; bases outside the gene matches: 7. The CDR3 loop is CASSLSFGTSGRGDTQYF. As DNA, the CDR3 is TGTGCCAGCAGCTTATCCTTCGGGACTAGCGGGAGGGGAGATACGCAGTATTTT.

The chain is built from TRBV6-5 and TRBJ2-1; 10 bases line up with TRBD2. The CDR3 covers 15 residues. The ends lost 0 bases at V and 7 bases at J; junction bases unmatched: 3. Germline V lookup: CDR1 MNHEY, CDR2 SVGAGI. CDR3 sequence (DNA): TGTGCCAGCAGTTACTCGGGTAGCGGGAGGAATGAGCAGTTCTTC. It specifies CASSYSGSGRNEQFF.

This rearrangement joins TRBV19 to TRBJ2-3; weak D call: TRBD1 (5 bases). V lost 4 bases and J 2 bases, leaving 16 bases between the germline ends. The CDR3 totals 16 residues. Germline CDR1 and CDR2: LNHDA and SQIVND (reference sequence). DNA of the CDR3: TGTGCCAGTAGTAACCCCCCAGGGTGGGACACAGATACGCAGTATTTT. This gives the protein CASSNPPGWDTDTQYF.

The chain links TRBV30 to TRBJ1-1; unclear D gene. The CDR3 is 12 residues long. Germline CDR1 reads GTSNPN; CDR2 reads SVGIG (reference sequence). Trimming took 5 bases from V and 6 from J, leaving 13 bases between them. DNA for the CDR3: TGTGCCTGGGAACCCAGGATGGCTGAAGCTTTCTTT. It specifies CAWEPRMAEAFF.

V usage is TRBV6-5 and J usage is TRBJ2-1, with 8 bases fitting TRBD1. Per the germline V gene, CDR1 is MNHEY and CDR2 is SVGAGI. J lost 4 bases, V lost 10 bases, and 3 bases had no gene match. The CDR3 spans 12 residues. The DNA for the CDR3 is TGTGCCACCCGGACAGGGTACAATGAGCAGTTCTTC. The encoded protein is CATRTGYNEQFF.

The chain carries TRBV9 and TRBJ2-1, with 9 bases matching TRBD2. The CDR3 contains 16 residues. CDR1 is SGDLS, CDR2 YYNGEE, per germline. Trimming took 0 bases from V and 5 from J; bases not matched to a gene: 6. The chain's CDR3 is CASSVGGRVQDNEQFF. The DNA of the CDR3 is TGTGCCAGCAGCGTAGGCGGGAGGGTTCAGGACAATGAGCAGTTCTTC. Full variable domain (outside the CDR3, taken from reference TRBV9 and TRBJ2-1): DSGVTQTPKHLITATGQRVTLRCSPRSGDLSVYWYQQSLDQGLQFLIQYYNGEERAKGNILERFSAQQFPDLHSELNLSSLELGDSALYFCASSVGGRVQDNEQFFGPGTRLTVL.

The CDR3 region is CASSEAWGTVGNQPQHF. The CDR3 nucleotides are TGTGCCAGCAGTGAGGCCTGGGGGACAGTGGGCAATCAGCCCCAGCATTTT. The rearrangement uses TRBV2 and TRBJ1-5; 7 bases agree with TRBD1. V trimming: 3 bases; J trimming: 2 bases; junction bases outside the gene matches: 10. The CDR3 spans 17 residues. The germline V gene encodes CDR1 SNHLY and CDR2 FYNNEI.

This clone turned up a few times. The chain carries TRBV28 and TRBJ1-1; D ambiguous. This CDR3 region has 14 residues. Germline CDR1 and CDR2: MDHEN and SYDVKM. V was shortened by 2 bases and J by 5 bases, with 12 bases between the two germline ends. CDR3 nucleotides: TGTGCCAGCAGTTTAGGGCTGCGGGCAACTGAAGCTTTCTTT. Its translation is CASSLGLRATEAFF. The complete variable domain, with remaining parts taken from reference TRBV28 and TRBJ1-1, reads DVKVTQSSRYLVKRTGEKVFLECVQDMDHENMFWYRQDPGLGLRLIYFSYDVKMKEKGDIPEGYSVSREKKERFSLILESASTNQTSMYLCASSLGLRATEAFFGQGTRLTVV.

The chain recombines TRBV21-1 with TRBJ1-4; the table's D call, TRBD1, was not checked against the DNA. TRBV21-1 has pseudogene status. This CDR3 has 17 amino acids. The CDR3 bases are TGTGCCAGCAGCAAACAGAGCGGGACAGGGGGCGAGGAAAAACTGTTTTTT. Protein: CASSKQSGTGGEEKLFF.

The rearrangement uses TRBV7-2 and TRBJ2-1; 8 bases are a match to TRBD2. The CDR3 loop spans 16 amino acids. V was clipped by 2 bases and J by 4 bases; unmatched bases: 7. Germline V gene sequence: CDR1 SGHTA, CDR2 FQGNSA. CDR3 DNA: TGTGCCAGCAGCTTATATGCCGCGGGAGGTTACAATGAGCAGTTCTTC. It translates to CASSLYAAGGYNEQFF.

This clone was observed a few times. J is TRBJ2-3 and V is TRBV6-6; D unresolved. Germline CDR1 reads MNHNY; CDR2 reads SVGAGI (reference sequence). With 2 bases removed from V and 15 bases from J, the gap between germline ends came to 12 bases. CDR3 length: 11 amino acids. The CDR3 sequence: CASSYQSLKYF. DNA of the CDR3: TGTGCCAGCAGTTACCAGTCCCTGAAATATTTT.

The rearrangement uses TRBV29-1 and TRBJ2-1; the match to TRBD1 covers 7 bases. This CDR3 has 11 amino acids. Germline assignment: CDR1 SQVTM and CDR2 ANQGSEA. V was clipped by 4 bases and J by 9 bases; unmatched bases: 3. The CDR3 bases are TGCAGCGTTGGACAGGGTGGTGAGCAGTTCTTC. This gives the protein CSVGQGGEQFF.

This clone was seen more than once but under ten times. This chain uses TRBV29-1 with TRBJ1-1; weak D call: TRBD1 (5 bases). Trimming took 3 bases from V and 1 from J, leaving 12 bases between them. This CDR3 region has 14 residues. CDR1 SQVTM and CDR2 ANQGSEA come from the germline V gene. In nucleotides, the CDR3 is TGCAGCGTTGACTGGTGGGGCAGGAACACTGAAGCTTTCTTT. It codes for CSVDWWGRNTEAFF.

This chain connects TRBV30 to TRBJ1-2; weak D call: TRBD1 (5 bases). CDR1 is GTSNPN and CDR2 is SVGIG in the germline V gene (reference sequence). The CDR3 has 16 residues. V lost 0 bases to trimming and J lost 4 bases, with 18 bases between them. CDR3 sequence reads: CAWSVPGEPLGYGYTF. The CDR3 DNA sequence: TGTGCCTGGAGTGTACCGGGGGAGCCGCTAGGCTATGGCTACACCTTC.

This chain joins TRBV28 and TRBJ1-2, with D hard to call. Germline CDR1 and CDR2: MDHEN and SYDVKM. The V end was cut by 3 bases, the J end by 2 bases, with 7 bases between. The CDR3 contains 13 residues. CDR3 sequence reads: CASSFGINYGYTF. CDR3 DNA sequence: TGTGCCAGCAGTTTTGGCATCAACTATGGCTACACCTTC.

V and J are TRBV29-1 and TRBJ2-5; D may be TRBD2 (6 bases). In germline, CDR1 is SQVTM, CDR2 ANQGSEA. The CDR3 is 9 residues long. The CDR3 loop reads CGEEGTQYF. In nucleotides, the CDR3 is TGCGGCGAGGAGGGCACCCAGTACTTC. The whole variable domain, filled in from reference TRBV29-1 and TRBJ2-5, reads SAVISQKPSRDICQRGTSLTIQCQVDSQVTMMFWYRQQPGQSLTLIATANQGSEATYESGFVIDKFPISRPNLTFSTLTVSNMSPEDSSIYLCGEEGTQYFGPGTRLLVL.

The genes are TRBV29-1 and TRBJ2-1; 11 positions agree with TRBD2. After removal of 4 bases from V and 4 bases from J, the junction contained 6 bases not matched to a gene. Germline V gene sequence: CDR1 SQVTM, CDR2 ANQGSEA. The CDR3 sequence is 15 residues long. CDR3 sequence reads: CSVATGLAVYNEQFF. For the CDR3, the DNA is TGCAGCGTTGCAACGGGACTAGCGGTATACAATGAGCAGTTCTTC.

This chain connects TRBV30 to TRBJ2-3; TRBD2 matches at 7 bases. V lost 0 bases, J lost 6 bases, and 6 bases stayed unmatched. Germline V gives CDR1 GTSNPN, CDR2 SVGIG (reference sequence). The CDR3 extends over 14 amino acids. The CDR3 region is CAWSVLAWGDTQYF. CDR3 nucleotide sequence: TGTGCCTGGAGTGTACTAGCGTGGGGGGATACGCAGTATTTT.

The rearrangement links TRBV29-1 to TRBJ2-3; 12 nucleotides match TRBD2. The CDR3 has 14 amino acids. Germline CDR1 reads SQVTM; CDR2 reads ANQGSEA. The ends lost 5 bases at V and 4 bases at J; junction bases unmatched: 4. The DNA of the CDR3 is TGCAGCGTTCGGACTAGCGGGACAGCAGATACGCAGTATTTT. This translates into CSVRTSGTADTQYF.

V gene TRBV28 combines with J gene TRBJ1-2, with TRBD1 identical over 12 bases. The CDR3 length is 15 residues. Germline V gene data show CDR1 as MDHEN and CDR2 as SYDVKM. V lost 6 bases to trimming and J lost 6 bases; unmatched junction nucleotides: 8. CDR3 amino acids: CASRQGDRGLHGYTF. In DNA, the CDR3 is TGTGCCAGCAGGCAAGGGGACAGGGGGCTTCATGGCTACACCTTC.

The CDR3 here is CASSLDRGQSTEAFF. CDR3 bases: TGTGCCAGCAGTCTAGACAGGGGGCAGAGCACTGAAGCTTTCTTT. The V and J genes are TRBV28 and TRBJ1-1; TRBD1 agrees at 10 bases. The CDR3 length is 15 residues. In germline, CDR1 is MDHEN, CDR2 SYDVKM. Trimming removed 5 bases from V and 4 bases from J; junction bases left unmatched: 7.

Details on this clone: At the DNA level, this CDR3 is encoded by other sequences in the same sample as well. The CDR3 region is CASSLLDQGARGGYTF. Written as DNA, the CDR3 is TGCGCCAGCAGCTTGTTAGATCAGGGGGCCCGGGGTGGCTACACCTTC. The chain carries TRBV5-1 and TRBJ1-2; 8 positions agree with TRBD1. The CDR3 length is 16 residues. Germline V CDR1 and CDR2: SGHRS, YFSETQ. The V segment lost 1 base and the J segment 7 bases; nucleotides outside the gene matches: 12. The variable domain in full, with the rest retrieved from reference TRBV5-1 and TRBJ1-2, is KAGVTQTPRYLIKTRGQQVTLSCSPISGHRSVSWYQQTPGQGLQFLFEYFSETQRNKGNFPGRFSGRQFSNSRSEMNVSTLELGDSALYLCASSLLDQGARGGYTFGSGTRLTVV.

The chain couples TRBV28 to TRBJ2-1, with D unresolved. Germline CDR1 MDHEN, CDR2 SYDVKM. V shed 5 bases and J shed 5 bases, with 13 bases lying between them. The CDR3 runs 14 residues. The CDR3 loop reads CASSRGRPNNEQFF. CDR3 sequence (DNA): TGTGCCAGCAGTAGAGGCCGACCCAACAATGAGCAGTTCTTC.

This chain uses TRBV5-4 with TRBJ2-6; 9 nucleotides match TRBD2. In germline, CDR1 is SGHNT, CDR2 YYREEE (reference sequence). This CDR3 is 16 amino acids long. V was pared by 2 bases and J by 2 bases, with 2 bases of the junction left unmatched. In DNA, the CDR3 is TGTGCCAGCAGCTTAAGCGGGAGGCCTGGGGCCAACGTCCTGACTTTC. Protein: CASSLSGRPGANVLTF.

The rearrangement links TRBV20-1 to TRBJ1-2, with D uncertain. In germline, CDR1 is DFQATT, CDR2 SNEGSKA (reference sequence). Trimming cost V 7 bases and J 7 bases, with 13 bases left between them. This CDR3 is 11 amino acids long. The CDR3 nucleotides are TGCAGTGGGGCCGGGGTAGGTGGCTACACCTTC. Translating it yields CSGAGVGGYTF.